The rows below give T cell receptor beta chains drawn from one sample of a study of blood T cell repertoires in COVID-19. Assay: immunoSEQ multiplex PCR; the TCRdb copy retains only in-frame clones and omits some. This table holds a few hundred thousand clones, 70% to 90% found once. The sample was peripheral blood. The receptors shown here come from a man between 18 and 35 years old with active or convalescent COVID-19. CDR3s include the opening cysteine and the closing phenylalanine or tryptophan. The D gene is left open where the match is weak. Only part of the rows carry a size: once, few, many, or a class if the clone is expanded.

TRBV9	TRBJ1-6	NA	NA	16	TGTGCCAGCAGCGTAGGTCCACTCCTGTATAATTCACCCCTCCACTTT	CASSVGPLLYNSPLHF
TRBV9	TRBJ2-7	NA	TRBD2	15	TGTGCCAGCAGCGCAGCGACTAGCGGACCCTACGAGCAGTACTTC	CASSAATSGPYEQYF
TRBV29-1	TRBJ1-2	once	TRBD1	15	TGCAGCGTTGAATCTCAGACAGGGACCCTCTATGGCTACACCTTC	CSVESQTGTLYGYTF
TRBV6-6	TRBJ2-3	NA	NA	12	TGTGCCAGCAGGACAGGGGTTGCGGGGGAGTATTTT	CASRTGVAGEYF
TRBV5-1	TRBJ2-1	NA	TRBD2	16	TGCGCCAGCAGCTGGACTAGCGGGCGCCCCTACAATGAGCAGTTCTTC	CASSWTSGRPYNEQFF
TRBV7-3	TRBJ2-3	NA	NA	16	TGTGCCAGCAGCTTAAATGCGGGGCCGGGCACAGATACGCAGTATTTT	CASSLNAGPGTDTQYF
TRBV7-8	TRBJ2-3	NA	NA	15	TGTGCCAGCAGCTCGCAGGGTACTAGCACAGATACGCAGTATTTT	CASSSQGTSTDTQYF
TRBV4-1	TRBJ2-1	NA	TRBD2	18	TGCGCCAGCAGCGAAGGACTAGCGGGGGGGAGCTCCTACAATGAGCAGTTCTTC	CASSEGLAGGSSYNEQFF
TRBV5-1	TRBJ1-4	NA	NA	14	TGCGCCAGCAGCTTGGGCGGGGTTGGAGAAAAACTGTTTTTT	CASSLGGVGEKLFF
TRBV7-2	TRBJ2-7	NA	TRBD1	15	TGTGCCAGCAGCCGGCCAGACAGGGTTTCCTACGAGCAGTACTTC	CASSRPDRVSYEQYF
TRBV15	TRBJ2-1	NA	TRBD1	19	TGTGCCACCACCCCCCCCGGACAGGGGAGGTTACGCCGTAACAATGAGCAGTTCTTC	CATTPPGQGRLRRNNEQFF
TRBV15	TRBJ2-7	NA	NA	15	TGTGCCACCAGCAGAGAAACCGGGAGCTACTACGAGCAGTACTTC	CATSRETGSYYEQYF
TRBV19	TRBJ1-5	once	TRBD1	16	TGTGCCAGTAGTGGGCCGGGACAGGGGACAAATCAGCCCCAGCATTTT	CASSGPGQGTNQPQHF
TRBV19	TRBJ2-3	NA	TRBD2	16	TGTGCCAGTAGTAACATACTAGCGGGGGTGTCGGATACGCAGTATTTT	CASSNILAGVSDTQYF
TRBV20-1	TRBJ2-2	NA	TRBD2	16	TGCAGTGCCAGTGGGGGATTGGGACTAGCGATCGGGGAGCTGTTTTTT	CSASGGLGLAIGELFF
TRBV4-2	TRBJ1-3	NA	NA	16	TGTGCCAGCAGCCAAGTATTCTCACAGCCCGGAAACACCATATATTTT	CASSQVFSQPGNTIYF
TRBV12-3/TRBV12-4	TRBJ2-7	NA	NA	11	TGTGCCAGCAGTTACTACGGCCAGCAGTACTTC	CASSYYGQQYF
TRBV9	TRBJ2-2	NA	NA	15	TGTGCCAGCAGCGCCCGGGACATAGGCGCCGGGGAGCTGTTTTTT	CASSARDIGAGELFF
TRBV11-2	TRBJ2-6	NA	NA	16	TGTGCCAGCAGCTTAGTTCCGGGCTCTGGGGCCAACGTCCTGACTTTC	CASSLVPGSGANVLTF
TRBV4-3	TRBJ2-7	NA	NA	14	TGCGCCAGCAGCCAAGATTTAATAGGGGACGAGCAGTACTTC	CASSQDLIGDEQYF
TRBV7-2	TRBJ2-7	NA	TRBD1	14	TGTGCCAGCAGCTTAGAGTACAGGGGGTACGAGCAGTACTTC	CASSLEYRGYEQYF
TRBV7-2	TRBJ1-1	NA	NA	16	TGTGCCAGCAGCTTACCGGGCTCCAAAGGGGGGGCTGAAGCTTTCTTT	CASSLPGSKGGAEAFF
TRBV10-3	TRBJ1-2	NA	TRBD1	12	TGTGCCACCCTTCGACAGGGGTATGGCTACACCTTC	CATLRQGYGYTF
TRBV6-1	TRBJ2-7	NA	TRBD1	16	TGTGCCAGCAGTGAAGTTTTGGGGACAGGGGTAAACGAGCAGTACTTC	CASSEVLGTGVNEQYF
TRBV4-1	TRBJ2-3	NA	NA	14	TGCGCCAGCAGCGAACGGGGTTTCGCAGATACGCAGTATTTT	CASSERGFADTQYF
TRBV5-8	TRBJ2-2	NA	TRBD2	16	TGTGCCAAAAGGATAACCGGGACTAGCCGGAACGGGGAGCTGTTTTTT	CAKRITGTSRNGELFF
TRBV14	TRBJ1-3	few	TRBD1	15	TGTGCCAGCAGCCTGGACAGGAGCTCTGGAAACACCATATATTTT	CASSLDRSSGNTIYF
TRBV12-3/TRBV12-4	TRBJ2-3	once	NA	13	TGTGCCAGCAGTTTAAAGGGGGATGGTACGCAGTATTTT	CASSLKGDGTQYF
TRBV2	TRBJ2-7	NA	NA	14	TGTGCCAGCAGTGAAGTTAGAGGATTCCACGAGCAGTACTTC	CASSEVRGFHEQYF
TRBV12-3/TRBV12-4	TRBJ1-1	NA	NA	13	TGTGCCAGCAGTTCCCTCCGGGATACTGAAGCTTTCTTT	CASSSLRDTEAFF
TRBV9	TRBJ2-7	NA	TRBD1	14	TGTGCCAGCAGCGGACTGGACAGGGACCACGAGCAGTACTTC	CASSGLDRDHEQYF
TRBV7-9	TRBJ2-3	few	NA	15	TGTGCCAGCAGCCGGCGGGACAGTGCCACAGATACGCAGTATTTT	CASSRRDSATDTQYF
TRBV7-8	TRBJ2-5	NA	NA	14	TGTGCCAGCAGCTTAGATGGCGCAGGGAAGACCCAGTACTTC	CASSLDGAGKTQYF
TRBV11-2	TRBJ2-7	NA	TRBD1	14	TGTGCCAGCAGCTTGGGGACAGGGAACTACGAGCAGTACTTC	CASSLGTGNYEQYF
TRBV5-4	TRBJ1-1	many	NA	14	TGTGCCAGCAGCTTGGGGGGGGATGGAACTGAAGCTTTCTTT	CASSLGGDGTEAFF
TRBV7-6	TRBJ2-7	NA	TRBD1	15	TGTGCCAGCAGCTTGGGGCAGGGGGAATCCTACGAGCAGTACTTC	CASSLGQGESYEQYF
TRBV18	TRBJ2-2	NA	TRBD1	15	TGTGCCAGCTCTTACAGACAGGGTGACACCGGGGAGCTGTTTTTT	CASSYRQGDTGELFF
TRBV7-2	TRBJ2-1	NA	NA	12	TGTGCCAGCAGCTTAGACCAGGGGAGGGAGTTCTTC	CASSLDQGREFF
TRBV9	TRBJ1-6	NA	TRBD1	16	TGTGCCAGCAGCCTCGGACAGGGGGCGCATAATTCACCCCTCCACTTT	CASSLGQGAHNSPLHF
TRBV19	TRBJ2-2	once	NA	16	TGTGCCAGTACCAGACCCAGGGGAACTTCCCCCGGGGAGCTGTTTTTT	CASTRPRGTSPGELFF
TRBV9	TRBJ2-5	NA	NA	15	TGTGCCAGCAGCTTAGTCGGGACAAACCAAGAGACCCAGTACTTC	CASSLVGTNQETQYF
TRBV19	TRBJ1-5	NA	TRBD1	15	TGTGCCAGTAGTATTGGACAGGGGGCAGTTCAGCCCCAGCATTTT	CASSIGQGAVQPQHF
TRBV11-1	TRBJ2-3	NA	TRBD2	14	TGTGCCAGCAGTCGCGGGGGGGCGGAAGATACGCAGTATTTT	CASSRGGAEDTQYF
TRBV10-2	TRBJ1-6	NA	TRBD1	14	TGCGCCAGCAGTCCAGGGGGGCCTAATTCACCCCTCCACTTT	CASSPGGPNSPLHF
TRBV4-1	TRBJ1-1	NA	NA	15	TGCGCCAGCAGCCAATTGGGGACTGGGGGCACTGAAGCTTTCTTT	CASSQLGTGGTEAFF
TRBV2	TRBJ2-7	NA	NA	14	TGTGCCAGCAGTGGGGTCTCACAGGGCTACGAGCAGTACTTC	CASSGVSQGYEQYF
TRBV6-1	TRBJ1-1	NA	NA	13	TGTGCCACCCTTCATCTTAGAGACACTGAAGCTTTCTTT	CATLHLRDTEAFF
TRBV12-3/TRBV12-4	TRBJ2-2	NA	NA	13	TGTGCCAGCAGTCAACAGAACACCGGGGAGCTGTTTTTT	CASSQQNTGELFF
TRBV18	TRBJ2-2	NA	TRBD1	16	TGTGCCAGCTCGGCCGCGGGACAGGTTTACACCGGGGAGCTGTTTTTT	CASSAAGQVYTGELFF
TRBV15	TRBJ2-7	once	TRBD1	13	TGTGCCACCAGCAGGGACAGGGGGCTCGAGCAGTACTTC	CATSRDRGLEQYF
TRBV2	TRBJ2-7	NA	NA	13	TGTGCCAGCTTGATATCGCAGAATTACGAGCAGTACTTC	CASLISQNYEQYF